A selection of T cell receptor beta chains follows, all from one sample in a study of response to subunit inactivated influenza vaccine. TCRdb ran MiXCR on the RT-PCR reads and lists one entry per CDR3 protein. The sample includes approximately 300,000 distinct CDR3 sequences, roughly 22% seen only once; the top ten take around a tenth. This sample comprised PBMCs from blood, obtained approximately 20 months after vaccination. The receptors were sampled from a man between 50 and 69 years old who received an inactivated influenza vaccine. Both conserved end residues are part of each CDR3. D genes are given only for firm matches. Some rows mark clone size as missing; the rest say once, few, many or name a class of expanded clone.

J | size | V | D | CDR3 | DNA
TRBJ2-3 | - | TRBV5-4 | - | CASSPGGFTDTQYF | TGTGCCAGCAGTCCCGGGGGTTTCACAGATACGCAGTATTTT
TRBJ1-1 | few | TRBV3-1 | - | CASSPSYFSEAFF | TGTGCCAGCAGCCCCTCCTATTTTTCTGAAGCTTTCTTT
TRBJ1-3 | - | TRBV4-3 | - | CASSPNMVTHSGNTIYF | TGCGCCAGCAGCCCTAATATGGTTACTCACTCTGGAAACACCATATATTTT
TRBJ2-3 | many | TRBV6-1 | TRBD1 | CASSKDREDTQYF | TGTGCCAGCAGTAAGGACAGGGAAGATACGCAGTATTTT
TRBJ2-3 | - | TRBV7-6 | TRBD2 | CASSLGRLAGSTDTQYF | TGTGCCAGCAGCTTAGGGCGACTAGCGGGGAGCACAGATACGCAGTATTTT
TRBJ1-1 | - | TRBV5-6 | - | CASSVRLRGAFF | TGTGCCAGCAGCGTACGACTTCGGGGAGCTTTCTTT
TRBJ2-1 | few | TRBV18 | TRBD2 | CASSPSSGGAVNEQFF | TGTGCCAGCTCACCTTCGAGCGGGGGGGCAGTCAATGAGCAGTTCTTC
TRBJ2-7 | - | TRBV21-1 | - | CASSGGRYEQYF | TGTGCCAGCAGTGGGGGCCGCTACGAGCAGTACTTC
TRBJ2-7 | - | TRBV28 | - | CASSLTGSLEQYF | TGTGCCAGCTCTTTGACGGGGTCCCTCGAGCAGTACTTC
TRBJ2-1 | - | TRBV5-1 | TRBD1 | CASSPGQTHNEQFF | TGCGCCAGCAGCCCGGGACAGACCCACAATGAGCAGTTCTTC
TRBJ2-3 | - | TRBV3-1 | TRBD1 | CASSQETGTGGTDTQYF | TGTGCCAGCAGCCAAGAGACCGGGACAGGGGGGACAGATACGCAGTATTTT
TRBJ1-5 | few | TRBV28 | - | CASSPLGDSNQPQHF | TGTGCCAGCAGCCCCTTAGGGGATAGCAATCAGCCCCAGCATTTT
TRBJ1-1 | many | TRBV12-3/TRBV12-4 | TRBD1 | CASSRQGGGYEAFF | TGTGCCAGCAGCCGACAGGGGGGTGGTTATGAAGCTTTCTTT
TRBJ1-4 | few | TRBV6-1 | - | CATAPDWSNEKLFF | TGTGCCACCGCCCCGGATTGGTCTAATGAAAAACTGTTTTTT
TRBJ2-1 | - | TRBV6-1 | TRBD2 | CASSEGKLAGGYNEQFF | TGTGCCAGCAGTGAAGGCAAACTAGCGGGGGGATACAATGAGCAGTTCTTC
TRBJ2-1 | - | TRBV7-2 | - | CASSLTTSNNEQFF | TGTGCCAGCAGCCTGACCACTAGCAACAATGAGCAGTTCTTC
TRBJ1-1 | many | TRBV7-8 | TRBD1 | CASSLGDRGTEAFF | TGTGCCAGCAGCTTAGGGGACAGGGGGACTGAAGCTTTCTTT
TRBJ1-2 | - | TRBV12-3/TRBV12-4 | - | CASSLGVYGYTF | TGTGCCAGCAGTTTAGGAGTCTATGGCTACACCTTC
TRBJ2-7 | - | TRBV20-1 | - | CSARFVRAPYEQYF | TGCAGTGCTAGATTCGTCAGGGCCCCCTACGAGCAGTACTTC
TRBJ2-1 | - | TRBV12-3/TRBV12-4 | - | CASRKDRGSYNEQFF | TGTGCCAGCAGGAAGGACCGCGGGTCCTACAATGAGCAGTTCTTC
TRBJ2-7 | - | TRBV5-1 | - | CASSRDTGYEQYF | TGCGCCAGCAGCCGGGACACCGGCTACGAGCAGTACTTC
TRBJ2-3 | - | TRBV12-3/TRBV12-4 | - | CASRKDSSNTQYF | TGTGCCAGCAGGAAGGACTCGTCCAATACGCAGTATTTT
TRBJ1-2 | - | TRBV20-1 | - | CSAGLGGSNYGYTF | TGCAGTGCTGGACTGGGGGGTTCGAACTATGGCTACACCTTC
TRBJ1-1 | - | TRBV6-5 | - | CATNDLNTEAFF | TGTGCCACTAACGACTTGAACACTGAAGCTTTCTTT
TRBJ1-5 | - | TRBV29-1 | TRBD1 | CSVGGDRGQPQHF | TGCAGCGTTGGGGGGGACAGGGGGCAGCCCCAGCATTTT
TRBJ1-5 | - | TRBV7-2 | - | CASSLAPFYSNQPQHF | TGTGCCAGCAGCTTAGCTCCATTTTATAGCAATCAGCCCCAGCATTTT
TRBJ2-5 | - | TRBV6-1 | - | CASSQEGVAQETQYF | TGTGCCAGCAGCCAAGAGGGGGTGGCGCAAGAGACCCAGTACTTC
TRBJ1-4 | few | TRBV28 | TRBD1 | CASSTGGQGSEKLFF | TGTGCCAGCAGCACAGGGGGTCAGGGTTCGGAAAAACTGTTTTTT